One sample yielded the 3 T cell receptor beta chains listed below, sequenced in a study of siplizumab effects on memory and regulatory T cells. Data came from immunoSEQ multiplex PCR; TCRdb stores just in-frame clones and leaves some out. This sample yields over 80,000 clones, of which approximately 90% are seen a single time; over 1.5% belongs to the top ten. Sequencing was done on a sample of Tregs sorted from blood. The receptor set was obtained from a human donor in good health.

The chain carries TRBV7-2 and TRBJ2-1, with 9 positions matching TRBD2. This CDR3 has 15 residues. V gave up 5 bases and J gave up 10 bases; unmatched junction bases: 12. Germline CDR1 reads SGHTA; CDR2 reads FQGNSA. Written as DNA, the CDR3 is TGTGCCAGCAGCCCCCAGCGGGGGGCCTTTTGGGAGCAGTTCTTC. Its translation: CASSPQRGAFWEQFF.

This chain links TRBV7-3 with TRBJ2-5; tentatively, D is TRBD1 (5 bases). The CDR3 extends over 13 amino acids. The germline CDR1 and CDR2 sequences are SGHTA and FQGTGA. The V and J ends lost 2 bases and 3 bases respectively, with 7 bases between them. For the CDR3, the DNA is TGTGCCAGCAGCTTACAGGGAAAAGAGACCCAGTACTTC. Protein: CASSLQGKETQYF. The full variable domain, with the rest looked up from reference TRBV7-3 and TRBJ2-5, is GAGVSQTPSNKVTEKGKYVELRCDPISGHTALYWYRQSLGQGPEFLIYFQGTGAADDSGLPNDRFFAVRPEGSVSTLKIQRTERGDSAVYLCASSLQGKETQYFGPGTRLLVL.

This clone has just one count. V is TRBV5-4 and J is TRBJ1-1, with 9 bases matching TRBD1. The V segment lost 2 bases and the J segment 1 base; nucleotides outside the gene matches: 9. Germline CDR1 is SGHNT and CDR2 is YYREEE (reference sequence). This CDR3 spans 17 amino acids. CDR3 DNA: TGTGCCAGCAGCTTAGACAGGGGGGTACCACGGAACACTGAAGCTTTCTTT. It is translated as CASSLDRGVPRNTEAFF. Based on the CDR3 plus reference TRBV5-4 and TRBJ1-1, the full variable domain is ETGVTQSPTHLIKTRGQQVTLRCSSQSGHNTVSWYQQALGQGPQFIFQYYREEENGRGNFPPRFSGLQFPNYSSELNVNALELDDSALYLCASSLDRGVPRNTEAFFGQGTRLTVV.